This T cell receptor (beta chain) was captured by sequencing in a study of T cell responses to AZD1222 COVID-19 vaccine. Trimming took off 3 bases at V and 1 base at J, with 7 bases between the two ends. In germline, CDR1 is SNHLY, CDR2 FYNNEI. The CDR3 contains 15 residues. This clone was picked up a small number of times. Assay used: immunoSEQ multiplex PCR; TCRdb lists only in-frame clones, some missing. Of about 80,000 clones detected, approximately 83% appear once; the ten largest clones hold around 9.3%. The input for sequencing was peripheral blood, taken 28 days after the second AZD1222 dose. The sequence derives from an adult who received the AZD1222 COVID-19 vaccine. This rearrangement joins TRBV2 to TRBJ1-6; D call uncertain. The CDR3: CASSDWGSYNSPLHF. In DNA, the CDR3 is TGTGCCAGCAGTGACTGGGGATCCTATAATTCACCCCTCCACTTT.